This entry lists 5 T cell receptor beta chains sequenced from one sample in a study of blood T cell repertoires in COVID-19. The data were produced by immunoSEQ multiplex PCR, yet TCRdb's version contains in-frame clones alone and is incomplete. The data contain 200,000 to 250,000 clones, 84% of them singletons. Sequenced: peripheral blood. These receptors all come from a man in his fifties with acute or convalescent COVID-19.

The gene calls are TRBV2 and TRBJ2-5; no clear D gene. The CDR3 totals 10 residues. CDR1 SNHLY and CDR2 FYNNEI come from the germline V gene. The ends were cut back, 9 bases at V and 1 base at J, with 3 bases in the middle. CDR3 residues: CASLQETQYF. CDR3 sequence (DNA): TGTGCCAGTCTCCAAGAGACCCAGTACTTC.

V gene TRBV27 combines with J gene TRBJ2-1; 8 bases match TRBD1. This CDR3 has 17 amino acids. Germline CDR1 MNHEY, CDR2 SMNVEV (reference sequence). J gave up 4 bases and V 1 base, and 9 bases lay outside the gene matches. The CDR3 nucleotides are TGTGCCAGCAGTTTATTAGTGACAGGGGCTTTATACAATGAGCAGTTCTTC. Protein product: CASSLLVTGALYNEQFF.

The chain recombines TRBV4-2 with TRBJ1-2, with 8 bases matching TRBD1. Germline V gene data show CDR1 as LGHNA and CDR2 as YNFKEQ. The CDR3 consists of 14 residues. The V gene end was trimmed by 3 bases and the J gene end by 6 bases; junction bases not matched to a gene: 6. The DNA of the CDR3 is TGTGCCAGCAGCCACAGTACAGGGGGGAATGGCTACACCTTC. Protein: CASSHSTGGNGYTF.

The chain employs TRBV5-6 and TRBJ1-6; D ambiguous. V was shortened by 1 base and J by 0 bases, with 5 bases between the two germline ends. Germline assignment: CDR1 SGHDT and CDR2 YYEEEE. CDR3 length: 15 residues. CDR3 bases: TGTGCCAGCAGCTTGTTTAGCTCCTATAATTCACCCCTCCACTTT. This gives the protein CASSLFSSYNSPLHF.

V usage is TRBV28 and J usage is TRBJ2-7; a weak D match, TRBD1 (5 bases). V lost 1 base and J lost 3, with 10 bases in between. This CDR3 region has 14 residues. Germline CDR1 reads MDHEN; CDR2 reads SYDVKM. The CDR3 loop is CASSLLQAIYEQYF. The CDR3 nucleotides read TGTGCCAGCAGTTTATTACAGGCAATCTACGAGCAGTACTTC.